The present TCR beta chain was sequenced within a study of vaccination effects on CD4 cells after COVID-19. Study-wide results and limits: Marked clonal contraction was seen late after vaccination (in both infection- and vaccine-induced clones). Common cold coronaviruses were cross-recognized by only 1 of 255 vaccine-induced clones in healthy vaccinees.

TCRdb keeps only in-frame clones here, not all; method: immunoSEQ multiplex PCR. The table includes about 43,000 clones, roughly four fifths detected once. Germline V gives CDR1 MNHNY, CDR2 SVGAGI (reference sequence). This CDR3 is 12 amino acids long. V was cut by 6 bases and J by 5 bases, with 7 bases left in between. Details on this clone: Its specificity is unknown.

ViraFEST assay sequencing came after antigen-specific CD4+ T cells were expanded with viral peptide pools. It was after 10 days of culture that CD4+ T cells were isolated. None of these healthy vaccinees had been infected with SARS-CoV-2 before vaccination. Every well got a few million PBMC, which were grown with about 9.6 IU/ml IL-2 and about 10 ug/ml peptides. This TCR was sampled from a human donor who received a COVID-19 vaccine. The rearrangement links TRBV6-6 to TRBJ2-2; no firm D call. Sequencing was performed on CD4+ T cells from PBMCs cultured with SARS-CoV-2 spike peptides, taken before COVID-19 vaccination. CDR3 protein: CASRGPTGELFF. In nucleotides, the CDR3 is TGTGCCAGCAGAGGCCCTACCGGGGAGCTGTTTTTT.